A single sample gave rise to the 20 T cell receptor beta chains below, sequenced in a study of blood T cell repertoires in COVID-19. Produced via immunoSEQ multiplex PCR; TCRdb's table is partial and in-frame only. The table shows 200,000 to 250,000 clones, with roughly 84% occurring only once. The sample was PBMCs or T cells enriched from blood (not recorded which). All receptors derive from a woman in her thirties or forties who had recovered from COVID-19.

The chain carries TRBV28 and TRBJ2-7; D not certain. This CDR3 has 11 residues. V was pared by 8 bases and J by 2 bases, with 7 bases between. Germline V gives CDR1 MDHEN, CDR2 SYDVKM. The CDR3 protein is CASRGAYEQYF. CDR3 nucleotide sequence: TGTGCCAGCCGCGGAGCCTACGAGCAGTACTTC.

The rearrangement joins TRBV27 to TRBJ2-1; 9 nucleotides line up with TRBD2. The CDR3 sequence is 17 residues long. The junction had 7 bases not matched to a gene; V was cut back by 4 bases and J by 0 bases. Per germline, CDR1 MNHEY and CDR2 SMNVEV (reference sequence). CDR3 in amino acids: CASSSRLTSGSYNEQFF. The CDR3 DNA follows: TGTGCCAGCAGTTCCCGCCTGACTAGCGGCTCCTACAATGAGCAGTTCTTC.

This sequence joins TRBV15 and TRBJ2-5; maybe TRBD1 (6 bases). With 0 bases removed from V and 0 bases from J, the gap between germline ends came to 14 bases. This CDR3 region has 17 residues. CDR1 is LNHNV and CDR2 is YYDKDF in the germline V gene (reference sequence). CDR3 nucleotide sequence: TGTGCCACCAGCAGAGATTTTAGGGACACGTACCAAGAGACCCAGTACTTC. The encoded protein is CATSRDFRDTYQETQYF.

CDR3 coding DNA: TGTGCCAGCAGGGGACTCAATCAAGAGACCCAGTACTTC. Residues: CASRGLNQETQYF. The V and J genes are TRBV27 and TRBJ2-5; a possible D gene is TRBD2 (6 bases). Germline CDR1 and CDR2: MNHEY and SMNVEV (reference sequence). The CDR3 loop spans 13 amino acids. V lost 6 bases, J lost 2 bases, and 10 bases lay in between.

This clone appeared a single time. This chain uses TRBV5-4 with TRBJ2-1; D possibly corresponds to TRBD2 (5 bases). The V gene's germline CDR1 is SGHNT and CDR2 YYREEE (reference sequence). V was pared by 3 bases and J by 3 bases, with 16 bases between. CDR3 length equals 16 residues. CDR3 in amino acids: CASSSLRTGHYNEQFF. DNA for the CDR3: TGTGCCAGCAGCTCCCTTAGGACTGGGCACTACAATGAGCAGTTCTTC.

The chain carries TRBV27 and TRBJ1-6; TRBD1 matches 7 bases. Germline lookup yields CDR1 MNHEY and CDR2 SMNVEV (reference sequence). The CDR3 length is 14 residues. V shed 8 bases, J shed 4 bases, and the junction held 5 bases outside the gene matches. CDR3 sequence reads: CASAPGQYNSPLHF. CDR3 in DNA: TGTGCCAGCGCTCCGGGACAGTATAATTCACCCCTCCACTTT.

In this sample, this clone turned up a few times. V is TRBV2 and J is TRBJ1-5, with a weak D call TRBD1 (6 bases). This CDR3 has 14 residues. V was cut by 7 bases and J by 1 base, with 11 bases left in between. CDR1 and CDR2 (germline): SNHLY, FYNNEI. DNA of the CDR3: TGTGCCAGCAAGACAGGCTGGAGCAATCAGCCCCAGCATTTT. Translated, it gives CASKTGWSNQPQHF.

V gene TRBV28 combines with J gene TRBJ2-5, with D possibly being TRBD1 (5 bases). The germline V and J ends were trimmed by 2 bases and 1 base, with 14 bases remaining between them. This CDR3 region has 16 residues. Looked up from germline, CDR1 is MDHEN and CDR2 is SYDVKM. The CDR3 sequence is CASSLSWGSTQETQYF. CDR3 in DNA: TGTGCCAGCAGTTTAAGTTGGGGCAGCACCCAAGAGACCCAGTACTTC.

This sequence joins TRBV19 and TRBJ2-7; D is possibly TRBD1 (6 bases). V lost 0 bases and J lost 9, with 18 bases in between. Germline-derived CDR1 and CDR2 are LNHDA and SQIVND (reference sequence). This CDR3 is 15 amino acids long. The DNA for the CDR3 is TGTGCCAGTAGTATAGACGCCGGGACACCTGTCGGGCAGTACTTC. It translates to CASSIDAGTPVGQYF.

This chain connects TRBV20-1 to TRBJ2-1; perhaps TRBD2 as D (7 bases). Trimming removed 3 bases from V and 1 base from J, with 25 bases in between. The CDR3 loop spans 19 amino acids. The germline CDR1 and CDR2 sequences are DFQATT and SNEGSKA (reference sequence). This chain's CDR3 is CSASRPGGGGLNSYNEQFF. The CDR3 DNA follows: TGCAGTGCTAGTCGTCCCGGGGGAGGGGGACTAAATTCCTACAATGAGCAGTTCTTC.

This chain connects TRBV15 to TRBJ1-1, with D perhaps TRBD1 (5 bases). The CDR3 runs to 13 residues. V lost 0 bases and J lost 5, with 7 bases in between. Germline V lookup: CDR1 LNHNV, CDR2 YYDKDF (reference sequence). CDR3 coding DNA: TGTGCCACCAGCAGAGAGGGGGGGACTGAAGCTTTCTTT. The encoded protein is CATSREGGTEAFF.

The V gene is TRBV4-2, the J gene TRBJ2-5, with 7 bases that match TRBD2. Germline CDR1 is LGHNA and CDR2 is YNFKEQ. The CDR3 spans 16 residues. Trimming took 1 base from V and 4 from J; bases not matched to a gene: 9. DNA of the CDR3: TGTGCCAGCAGCCAAGGGACTAGTAAGGGAGGAGAGACCCAGTACTTC. Residues: CASSQGTSKGGETQYF.

The chain couples TRBV10-2 to TRBJ2-2; possibly TRBD2 for D (6 bases). This CDR3 is 15 amino acids long. V lost 1 base, J lost 4 bases, and 10 bases lay in between. Germline V CDR1 and CDR2: WSHSY, SAAADI. The CDR3 sequence is CASSEFTGGTGELFF. In DNA form, the CDR3 reads TGCGCCAGCAGTGAGTTCACCGGGGGCACCGGGGAGCTGTTTTTT.

The chain has TRBV9 and TRBJ2-3; D is perhaps TRBD2 (6 bases). V was pared by 0 bases and J by 0 bases, with 11 bases between. Looked up from germline, CDR1 is SGDLS and CDR2 is YYNGEE. The CDR3 runs 16 residues. CDR3 protein: CASSVAAGPSTDTQYF. CDR3 nucleotide sequence: TGTGCCAGCAGCGTAGCGGCGGGACCTAGCACAGATACGCAGTATTTT. Full variable domain (remainder filled in from reference TRBV9 and TRBJ2-3): DSGVTQTPKHLITATGQRVTLRCSPRSGDLSVYWYQQSLDQGLQFLIQYYNGEERAKGNILERFSAQQFPDLHSELNLSSLELGDSALYFCASSVAAGPSTDTQYFGPGTRLTVL.

This rearrangement joins TRBV5-1 to TRBJ1-4, with D tentatively TRBD1 (5 bases). V was trimmed by 6 bases and J by 7 bases, leaving 13 bases between them. Germline lookup yields CDR1 SGHRS and CDR2 YFSETQ. The CDR3 has 13 residues. In DNA form, the CDR3 reads TGCGCCAGCACTGGGGGGGTGACTGAAAAACTGTTTTTT. Its protein product is CASTGGVTEKLFF. Filled out from reference TRBV5-1 and TRBJ1-4, the complete variable domain reads KAGVTQTPRYLIKTRGQQVTLSCSPISGHRSVSWYQQTPGQGLQFLFEYFSETQRNKGNFPGRFSGRQFSNSRSEMNVSTLELGDSALYLCASTGGVTEKLFFGSGTQLSVL.

CDR3: CASSVGLTGSTDTQYF. CDR3 DNA sequence: TGTGCCAGCAGCGTAGGACTGACAGGGAGCACAGATACGCAGTATTTT. The chain carries TRBV9 and TRBJ2-3; 7 bases map to TRBD1. Losses at the gene ends were 0 bases for V and 0 bases for J; bases not matched to a gene: 4. Per the germline V gene, CDR1 is SGDLS and CDR2 is YYNGEE. This CDR3 spans 16 amino acids.

V gene TRBV30 combines with J gene TRBJ1-6; 8 bases map to TRBD1. The ends lost 1 base at V and 7 bases at J; junction bases unmatched: 3. Germline CDR1 and CDR2: GTSNPN and SVGIG (reference sequence). The CDR3 consists of 14 residues. The CDR3 is CAWSGTGRNSPLHF. DNA for the CDR3: TGTGCCTGGAGTGGGACAGGGAGAAATTCACCCCTCCACTTT.

The V and J genes are TRBV5-1 and TRBJ2-1; a weak D match, TRBD1 (5 bases). Germline V gene sequence: CDR1 SGHRS, CDR2 YFSETQ. V shed 0 bases and J shed 5 bases, with 9 bases lying between them. This CDR3 contains 14 residues. CDR3 region: CASSLDLGDNEQFF. The CDR3 bases are TGCGCCAGCAGCTTGGACTTAGGGGACAATGAGCAGTTCTTC.

The gene calls are TRBV5-1 and TRBJ2-1, with a tentative D call TRBD2 (6 bases). The germline CDR1 and CDR2 sequences are SGHRS and YFSETQ. CDR3 size: 14 residues. Trimming stripped 4 bases from V and 4 bases from J, with 12 bases between. The CDR3 spells CASSTGSQYNEQFF. Written as DNA, the CDR3 is TGCGCCAGCAGCACCGGGAGCCAGTACAATGAGCAGTTCTTC.

The chain has TRBV11-2 and TRBJ2-1; a weak D match, TRBD1 (6 bases). The V gene lost 5 bases and the J gene lost 1 base, with 15 bases spanning the gap. The germline CDR1 and CDR2 sequences are SGHAT and FQNNGV. The CDR3 has 16 amino acids. CDR3 coding DNA: TGTGCCAGCAGCCTCCTACAGGGCCAATCCTACAATGAGCAGTTCTTC. Its translation: CASSLLQGQSYNEQFF.